Presented here are 31 T cell receptor beta chains from one specimen sequenced in a study of blood T cell repertoires in COVID-19. The method was immunoSEQ multiplex PCR; TCRdb's version includes in-frame clones alone and lacks a portion of them. The sample shows around 250,000 clones, 82% of them seen only once. The sequencing input was peripheral blood. These TCRs come from a woman younger than 35 with acute or convalescent COVID-19.

This clone was found many times. Here the CDR3 reads CAWSGTGGSTIYF. The CDR3 nucleotides read TGTGCCTGGAGTGGGACAGGGGGTAGCACCATATATTTT. V usage is TRBV30 and J usage is TRBJ1-3, with TRBD1 matching over 10 bases. V dropped 1 base and J dropped 9; count of bases not matched to a gene: 3. The CDR3 has 13 residues. The germline V gene encodes CDR1 GTSNPN and CDR2 SVGIG (reference sequence).

V gene TRBV6-2 or TRBV6-3 combines with J gene TRBJ2-7, with 9 bases identical to TRBD2. V gave up 0 bases and J gave up 0 bases; unmatched junction bases: 3. The CDR3 sequence is 16 residues long. CDR1 is MNHEY, CDR2 SVGEGT, per germline. The chain's CDR3 is CASSYSRREGSYEQYF. The CDR3 coding sequence is TGTGCCAGCAGTTACTCGAGGCGGGAGGGCTCCTACGAGCAGTACTTC.

The chain is built from TRBV7-2 and TRBJ1-6, with unresolved D. Trimming took 5 bases from V and 0 from J, leaving 14 bases between them. In germline, CDR1 is SGHTA, CDR2 FQGNSA. The CDR3 covers 17 residues. DNA of the CDR3: TGTGCCAGCAGCCCTAAGGGAGCCGGCTCCTATAATTCACCCCTCCACTTT. This sequence encodes CASSPKGAGSYNSPLHF.

This chain uses TRBV18 with TRBJ2-1; 7 nucleotides align to TRBD2. CDR3 size: 16 residues. Trimming at V came to 4 bases and at J to 0 bases, leaving 6 bases not matched to a gene. Per germline, CDR1 KGHSH and CDR2 LQKENI. This CDR3 is CASSRRTRSSYNEQFF. The CDR3 DNA sequence: TGTGCCAGCTCACGCAGGACTAGGAGCTCCTACAATGAGCAGTTCTTC.

The chain couples TRBV6-1 to TRBJ2-7, with 7 bases identical to TRBD1. CDR3 size: 16 residues. Germline CDR1 and CDR2: MNHNS and SASEGT. With 1 base clipped from V and 3 bases from J, the junction kept 9 bases outside the gene matches. CDR3 coding DNA: TGTGCCAGCAGTGAAGGAAGACAGGGATCCTTCTACGAGCAGTACTTC. It codes for CASSEGRQGSFYEQYF.

This chain links TRBV6-2 or TRBV6-3 with TRBJ2-1; a weak D match, TRBD2 (7 bases). CDR1 and CDR2 from the germline V gene are MNHEY and SVGEGT. The V and J ends lost 6 bases and 8 bases respectively, with 20 bases between them. The CDR3 runs to 15 residues. In DNA form, the CDR3 reads TGTGCCAGCAGCCTATGGGGGCGGGAGAATCATGAGCAGTTCTTC. Its translation is CASSLWGRENHEQFF.

The chain joins TRBV6-2 or TRBV6-3 to TRBJ2-3; perhaps TRBD2 as D (5 bases). The CDR3 loop spans 14 amino acids. Trimming left V 2 bases short and J 5 bases short, with 11 bases between. CDR1 is MNHEY and CDR2 is SVGEGT in the germline V gene. The CDR3 DNA reads TGTGCCAGCAGTTACGCGGGTTTCGTAGATACGCAGTATTTT. Translating gives CASSYAGFVDTQYF.

This clone appeared a single time. The chain joins TRBV16 to TRBJ2-1; possible D gene TRBD1, 5 bases. This CDR3 has 19 residues. V lost 3 bases to trimming and J lost 0 bases, with 21 bases between them. The germline V gene encodes CDR1 KGHSY and CDR2 FQNENV. The chain's CDR3 is CASSQIGGPRVSSYNEQFF. The CDR3, as DNA: TGTGCCAGCAGCCAGATAGGTGGGCCCAGGGTTAGCTCCTACAATGAGCAGTTCTTC.

The V and J genes are TRBV2 and TRBJ1-6; 8 bases align to TRBD1. Germline-derived CDR1 and CDR2 are SNHLY and FYNNEI. The ends lost 0 bases at V and 8 bases at J; junction bases unmatched: 6. CDR3 size: 16 residues. The CDR3 DNA sequence: TGTGCCAGCAGTGAAGCGGCTACAGGGGGGTATTCACCCCTCCACTTT. Translated, it gives CASSEAATGGYSPLHF.

This chain joins TRBV9 and TRBJ2-7; 9 bases fit TRBD2. CDR1 is SGDLS, CDR2 YYNGEE, per germline. The J segment lost 4 bases and the V segment lost 4 bases, leaving 15 bases of the junction unmatched. The length of the CDR3 is 17 residues. CDR3 region: CASSLGDRLAAPYEQYF. CDR3 DNA: TGTGCCAGCAGCTTAGGAGATAGACTAGCGGCCCCTTACGAGCAGTACTTC. The whole variable domain, remainder taken from reference TRBV9 and TRBJ2-7, is DSGVTQTPKHLITATGQRVTLRCSPRSGDLSVYWYQQSLDQGLQFLIQYYNGEERAKGNILERFSAQQFPDLHSELNLSSLELGDSALYFCASSLGDRLAAPYEQYFGPGTRLTVT.

The chain combines TRBV12-5 with TRBJ2-1; weak D call: TRBD1 (5 bases). This CDR3 region has 14 residues. Trimming took 5 bases from V and 6 from J, leaving 14 bases between them. Germline CDR1 reads LGHNT; CDR2 reads FRNRAP. CDR3 sequence (DNA): TGTGCTAGTGGTGTCACACAGGATTCCAATGAGCAGTTCTTC. Translated: CASGVTQDSNEQFF.

V usage is TRBV2 and J usage is TRBJ2-7; tentatively, D is TRBD1 (6 bases). V was trimmed by 3 bases and J by 2 bases, leaving 17 bases between them. The CDR3 totals 16 residues. From germline, CDR1 is SNHLY and CDR2 FYNNEI. The CDR3 DNA follows: TGTGCCAGCAGTGACCCAAGGACAGCACTTACCTACGAGCAGTACTTC. Translation gives CASSDPRTALTYEQYF.

J is TRBJ1-2 and V is TRBV27, with D unresolved. Trimming cost V 7 bases and J 5 bases, with 11 bases left between them. CDR1 is MNHEY and CDR2 is SMNVEV in the germline V gene (reference sequence). This CDR3 is built from 12 residues. The CDR3 spells CASTPDGYGYTF. As DNA, the CDR3 is TGTGCCAGCACCCCAGACGGGTATGGCTACACCTTC.

This sequence joins TRBV7-8 and TRBJ2-3, with D maybe TRBD1 (6 bases). Germline V gene lookup returns CDR1 SGHVS and CDR2 FQNEAQ. Trimming cost V 4 bases and J 4 bases, with 15 bases left between them. The CDR3 consists of 15 residues. The CDR3 protein is CASSYMNRVADTQYF. The CDR3 bases are TGTGCCAGCAGCTACATGAACAGGGTAGCAGATACGCAGTATTTT.

The V gene is TRBV6-5, the J gene TRBJ2-3; 7 bases line up with TRBD1. The CDR3 contains 15 residues. The germline V gene has CDR1 MNHEY and CDR2 SVGAGI. Germline trimming cut 6 bases from V and 3 bases from J; bases unmatched to any gene: 9. The CDR3 region has the DNA TGTGCCAGCAGACAATTACAGGGGAGAACAGATACGCAGTATTTT. This sequence encodes CASRQLQGRTDTQYF.

The V and J genes are TRBV4-2 and TRBJ2-4; 9 bases are a match to TRBD2. Germline CDR1 reads LGHNA; CDR2 reads YNFKEQ. After removal of 0 bases from V and 7 bases from J, the junction contained 13 bases not matched to a gene. The CDR3 is 18 residues long. In DNA form, the CDR3 reads TGTGCCAGCAGCCAAGATTTCTCGCGGGAGGGCCCTGCGAACATTCAGTACTTC. Translation gives CASSQDFSREGPANIQYF.

The chain carries TRBV27 and TRBJ2-1, with 7 bases that match TRBD1. The germline V gene has CDR1 MNHEY and CDR2 SMNVEV (reference sequence). V dropped 0 bases and J dropped 0; count of bases not matched to a gene: 5. This CDR3 has 17 amino acids. CDR3 sequence reads: CASSLSARQGSYNEQFF. The CDR3 nucleotides read TGTGCCAGCAGTTTATCGGCAAGACAGGGCTCCTACAATGAGCAGTTCTTC.

The chain carries TRBV27 and TRBJ1-2; 8 nucleotides line up with TRBD1. Germline V gene lookup returns CDR1 MNHEY and CDR2 SMNVEV (reference sequence). With V trimmed by 6 bases and J by 0 bases, 6 bases remained unmatched. CDR3 length equals 15 residues. The CDR3 is CASRAGQGSNYGYTF. The DNA of the CDR3 is TGTGCCAGCAGAGCCGGACAGGGATCTAACTATGGCTACACCTTC.

The chain employs TRBV25-1 and TRBJ1-1; tentatively, D is TRBD1 (5 bases). The V end was cut by 6 bases, the J end by 0 bases, with 5 bases between. The length of the CDR3 is 12 residues. Germline CDR1 reads MGHDK; CDR2 reads SYGVNS. This chain's CDR3 is CASRQVNTEAFF. The DNA of the CDR3 is TGTGCCAGCAGACAGGTGAACACTGAAGCTTTCTTT.

The rearrangement links TRBV3-1 (or the pseudogene TRBV3-2) to TRBJ2-3; TRBD2 matches at 9 bases. V gave up 4 bases and J gave up 14 bases; unmatched junction bases: 10. The CDR3 loop spans 13 amino acids. Germline V gene sequence: CDR1 LGHDT, CDR2 YNNKEL (reference sequence). Here the CDR3 DNA reads TGTGCCAGCAGCCCCCTTAGCGGGAGTCGGCCGTATTTT. Encoded protein: CASSPLSGSRPYF.

This rearrangement joins TRBV3-1 (or the pseudogene TRBV3-2) to TRBJ2-7; possible D gene TRBD2, 8 bases. Germline V gene data show CDR1 as LGHDT and CDR2 as YNNKEL (reference sequence). The CDR3 extends over 16 amino acids. Trimming took off 0 bases at V and 0 bases at J, with 12 bases between the two ends. The CDR3 loop is CASSQDSGDSSYEQYF. CDR3 nucleotide sequence: TGTGCCAGCAGCCAAGATAGCGGGGACAGCTCCTACGAGCAGTACTTC.

This clone came up a few times. This chain joins TRBV11-2 and TRBJ2-7, with D perhaps TRBD2 (5 bases). V was cut by 1 base and J by 3 bases, with 13 bases left in between. Germline lookup yields CDR1 SGHAT and CDR2 FQNNGV. The CDR3 spans 15 residues. CDR3 in DNA: TGTGCCAGCAGCTTAGCGCTAGCTCGGGGCTACGAGCAGTACTTC. This codes for CASSLALARGYEQYF.

The chain employs TRBV11-2 and TRBJ2-1, with 10 positions matching TRBD1. This CDR3 spans 13 amino acids. V was pared by 4 bases and J by 9 bases, with 3 bases of the junction left unmatched. The germline V gene has CDR1 SGHAT and CDR2 FQNNGV. This CDR3 reads CASSSGQGGEQFF. CDR3 in DNA: TGTGCCAGCAGCTCCGGACAGGGGGGTGAGCAGTTCTTC.

The CDR3 loop reads CASSDWTVGTEAFF. In DNA, the CDR3 is TGTGCCAGCAGTGACTGGACAGTAGGCACTGAAGCTTTCTTT. This chain joins TRBV28 and TRBJ1-1; the D gene is possibly TRBD1 (6 bases). The V end lost 5 bases, the J end lost 4 bases, and 14 bases lay between the germline ends. CDR3 length equals 14 residues. Germline CDR1 is MDHEN and CDR2 is SYDVKM.

This clone was recorded at least ten times. J is TRBJ1-2 and V is TRBV7-2; D not resolved. The CDR3 covers 12 residues. The germline V gene has CDR1 SGHTA and CDR2 FQGNSA. Trimming stripped 5 bases from V and 0 bases from J, with 4 bases between. Written as DNA, the CDR3 is TGTGCCAGCAGCCCCGCTAACTATGGCTACACCTTC. The encoded protein is CASSPANYGYTF.

V and J are TRBV12-3 or TRBV12-4 and TRBJ1-4, with a weak D call TRBD1 (5 bases). The CDR3 extends over 13 amino acids. Trimming left V 5 bases short and J 6 bases short, with 10 bases between. DNA of the CDR3: TGTGCCAGCAGTAGGGGCAGCCATGAAAAACTGTTTTTT. Amino acid sequence: CASSRGSHEKLFF.

This sequence joins TRBV27 and TRBJ1-6; D is undetermined. CDR1 is MNHEY, CDR2 SMNVEV, per germline (reference sequence). The ends were cut back, 5 bases at V and 10 bases at J, with 12 bases in the middle. The CDR3 is 13 residues long. The CDR3 region has the DNA TGTGCCAGCAGTCCCCTAACGAGGTCACCCCTCCACTTT. This encodes CASSPLTRSPLHF.

This clone was found once. The junction and the germline gene differ at one end; a read error may be behind it. The chain has TRBV6-5 and TRBJ2-7, with 11 bases identical to TRBD2. This CDR3 is 15 amino acids long. Per the germline V gene, CDR1 is MNHEY and CDR2 is SVGAGI. In DNA form, the CDR3 reads TGTGCCAGCAGTTACTCTAGCGGGAGGGAATACGAGCAGTGCTTC. Translation gives CASSYSSGREYEQCF.

This rearrangement joins TRBV7-2 to TRBJ2-7, with unresolved D. The CDR3 is 19 amino acids. Germline V lookup: CDR1 SGHTA, CDR2 FQGNSA. Trimming left V 2 bases short and J 0 bases short, with 23 bases between. The CDR3 nucleotides read TGTGCCAGCAGCTTAACCCCACAGATCCTCAAAAGCCTCTCCTACGAGCAGTACTTC. As protein: CASSLTPQILKSLSYEQYF.

The chain joins TRBV11-2 to TRBJ1-2, with D possibly matching TRBD1 (6 bases). V lost 4 bases to trimming and J lost 8 bases, with 20 bases between them. The CDR3 covers 15 residues. Germline CDR1 and CDR2: SGHAT and FQNNGV. This chain's CDR3 is CASSSSSQGPIGYTF. CDR3 nucleotides: TGTGCCAGCAGCTCATCTTCGCAGGGGCCCATCGGCTACACCTTC.

V usage is TRBV28 and J usage is TRBJ2-5; TRBD2 aligns across 12 bases. This CDR3 is 17 amino acids long. Germline trimming cut 4 bases from V and 4 bases from J; bases unmatched to any gene: 10. Germline V gives CDR1 MDHEN, CDR2 SYDVKM. CDR3 region: CASSYPRASGRGETQYF. CDR3 DNA sequence: TGTGCCAGCAGTTACCCCCGAGCTAGCGGGAGGGGAGAGACCCAGTACTTC.